This T cell receptor beta chain is drawn from a study of T cells in Graves' hyperthyroidism and ophthalmopathy. Using RNA transcripts as the source, TCR beta CDR3 regions were amplified. In the first-round RT-PCR of the TCR CDR3, the HTBI primer set was used. TCRdb re-analysed the multiplex PCR reads in MiXCR, keeping a single row per CDR3 protein. The sample carries about 690,000 distinct CDR3 sequences, 15% to 20% recorded once. Germline V gene data show CDR1 as SNHLY and CDR2 as FYNNEI. Trimming shortened V by 3 bases and J by 7 bases, and 16 bases separated the two germline ends. The CDR3 has 15 amino acids. This clonotype was recorded many times.

The chain combines TRBV2 with TRBJ1-5; D is perhaps TRBD1 (6 bases). Sequencing used blood. This sequence was found in a man aged 45-65 years with Graves' hyperthyroidism. The CDR3 nucleotides are TGTGCCAGCAGTGATACAGGGACATCAAGACAGCCCCAGCATTTT. It is translated as CASSDTGTSRQPQHF.